This T cell receptor beta chain was captured by sequencing in a study of blood T cells in healthy people across ages. Through a sample-barcoded 5' primer and a J-beta primer mix, a second PCR was run for roughly 6 to 12 cycles. From the 5' RACE reads, TCRdb called clonotypes with MiXCR, one entry per CDR3 protein. The table lists around 2 million distinct CDR3 sequences, around 42% of them singletons, with 23% in the top ten. Isolated per sample were at least 7 million PBMCs. Study conclusions and caveats: Naive T cell percentage showed a strong correlation with TCR beta diversity. Researchers deemed the diversity estimates from one million T cells underestimates.

Regarding this clonotype: Its antigen is as yet unknown.

CDR3 length: 16 amino acids. Trimming removed 4 bases from V and 4 bases from J, with 17 bases in between. CDR1 is MGHDK and CDR2 is SYGVNS in the germline V gene. The chain recombines TRBV25-1 with TRBJ2-1, with a possible D match to TRBD1 (5 bases). The TCR was taken from a human donor in good health. The material sequenced was blood. CDR3 residues: CASSGGPEGVYNEQFF. The CDR3 DNA sequence: TGTGCCAGCAGTGGAGGTCCGGAAGGGGTGTACAATGAGCAGTTCTTC.